The TCR beta chain described here comes from a study of shared clonotypes between healthy human individuals. Deep-level settings were used for running the assay. Only in-frame clones appear in the TCRdb table, and some are missing; sequencing was by immunoSEQ multiplex PCR. This sample has about 1.1 million clones; 60% to 80% occur once, and the top ten carry roughly 0.83%. Between the trimmed V and J ends, which lost 1 base and 1 base, there was a span of 19 bases. The CDR3 is 18 amino acids. Germline CDR1 and CDR2: SGHAT and FQNNGV. This clone has just a few counts. The sample taken for sequencing was memory CD4+ T cells from PBMCs. Subset in this sample: CD45RA-negative fraction. The V gene is TRBV11-2, the J gene TRBJ1-1, with D unclear. The receptor was derived from a man aged 18 to 29 in good health. Some clones in this sample may be carry-over from other donors' samples. The DNA of the CDR3 is TGTGCCAGCAGCTTAGTCGGGTTGGGGTACGGGGAGAACACTGAAGCTTTCTTT. It specifies CASSLVGLGYGENTEAFF.